Reported below is one T cell receptor beta chain. The data were obtained in a study of blood T cell repertoires in COVID-19. Across the study: Acute and convalescent COVID-19 samples came from the United States, Italy and Spain.

Using immunoSEQ multiplex PCR, the repertoire was profiled, and TCRdb retains in-frame clones only, with some absent. The sample contains 320,000 or so clones, roughly 88% of which appear only once. Sequencing was carried out using PBMCs or T cells enriched from blood (not recorded which). The sequence derives from a man under 40 who had recovered from COVID-19.

The CDR3 coding sequence is TGCGCCAGCAAGGAGTGGTTGACCGCTGAAGCTTTCTTT. Translating it yields CASKEWLTAEAFF. The chain couples TRBV10-1 to TRBJ1-1, with D uncertain. The CDR3 runs to 13 residues. CDR1 is WNHNN, CDR2 SYGVQD, per germline (reference sequence). V was shortened by 7 bases and J by 6 bases, with 15 bases between the two germline ends.